Following are 25 T cell receptor beta chains from one sample sequenced in a study of PD-L1 blockade in urothelial cancer. Stated time point: pretreatment peripheral blood. Assay: immunoSEQ multiplex PCR; the TCRdb copy retains only in-frame clones and omits some. The sample has tens of thousands of clones, about 84% seen once. The material sequenced was PBMCs, taken around atezolizumab (anti-PD-L1) treatment. The receptors originated from a man aged 55 to 70 with urothelial cancer.

This clone was observed a single time. The gene calls are TRBV6-6 and TRBJ2-2, with D tentatively TRBD2 (6 bases). CDR3 length: 15 amino acids. V lost 2 bases to trimming and J lost 7 bases, with 14 bases between them. Looked up from germline, CDR1 is MNHNY and CDR2 is SVGAGI (reference sequence). For the CDR3, the DNA is TGTGCCAGCAGTTACGAGCTAGCGATAGTCGGGGAGCTGTTTTTT. It encodes CASSYELAIVGELFF.

This clone was counted a single time. The V call is TRBV19, the J call TRBJ2-6; D perhaps matches TRBD2 (5 bases). Trimming cost V 9 bases and J 1 base, with 10 bases left between them. CDR3 length equals 14 residues. The germline CDR1 and CDR2 sequences are LNHDA and SQIVND (reference sequence). CDR3 amino acids: CASTWRSGANVLTF. The CDR3 coding sequence is TGTGCCAGCACTTGGAGGTCTGGGGCCAACGTCCTGACTTTC.

The chain joins TRBV4-1 to TRBJ1-4; D not certain. The CDR3 consists of 13 residues. V dropped 4 bases and J dropped 8 bases, with 11 bases sitting between them. Per germline, CDR1 MGHRA and CDR2 YSYEKL. CDR3 loop: CASSPTLYEKLFF. The DNA of the CDR3 is TGCGCCAGCAGCCCTACCCTTTACGAAAAACTGTTTTTT.

V is TRBV4-3 and J is TRBJ2-1; 9 positions agree with TRBD2. V lost 0 bases and J lost 8; bases outside the gene matches: 8. In germline, CDR1 is LGHNA, CDR2 YSLEER. The CDR3 is 16 amino acids. CDR3 in amino acids: CASSQEGREGMDEQFF. CDR3 nucleotide sequence: TGCGCCAGCAGCCAAGAGGGGCGGGAGGGCATGGATGAGCAGTTCTTC.

Only a few counts were recorded for this clone. The rearrangement uses TRBV2 and TRBJ1-1; TRBD1 aligns across 9 bases. Germline V lookup: CDR1 SNHLY, CDR2 FYNNEI. The CDR3 sequence is 16 residues long. V lost 7 bases to trimming and J lost 0 bases; unmatched junction nucleotides: 9. In DNA form, the CDR3 reads TGTGCCAGCAACCGGAGGACAGGGGTAGTGAACACTGAAGCTTTCTTT. It yields the protein CASNRRTGVVNTEAFF. The entire variable domain, with the rest obtained from reference TRBV2 and TRBJ1-1, is as follows: EPEVTQTPSHQVTQMGQEVILRCVPISNHLYFYWYRQILGQKVEFLVSFYNNEISEKSEIFDDQFSVERPDGSNFTLKIRSTKLEDSAMYFCASNRRTGVVNTEAFFGQGTRLTVV.

This clone was observed once. The chain carries TRBV27 and TRBJ2-3, with 14 bases aligning to TRBD2. The CDR3 loop spans 16 amino acids. The trim removed 3 bases at V and 4 bases at J, leaving 3 bases unmatched. Per the germline V gene, CDR1 is MNHEY and CDR2 is SMNVEV (reference sequence). CDR3 sequence (DNA): TGTGCCAGCAGTTTTGGGACTAGCGGGGGATCAGATACGCAGTATTTT. This sequence encodes CASSFGTSGGSDTQYF.

In its sample, this clone was seen once. The chain combines TRBV7-9 with TRBJ2-2, with a weak D call TRBD2 (5 bases). CDR3 length: 16 residues. Germline lookup yields CDR1 SEHNR and CDR2 FQNEAQ (reference sequence). Between the trimmed V and J ends, which lost 5 bases and 2 bases, there was a span of 15 bases. The CDR3 loop is CASSKAQRFNTGELFF. As DNA, the CDR3 is TGTGCCAGCAGCAAAGCCCAGCGGTTCAACACCGGGGAGCTGTTTTTT.

The chain uses TRBV10-3 and TRBJ1-1; no firm D call. The CDR3 totals 11 residues. Per the germline V gene, CDR1 is ENHRY and CDR2 is SYGVKD. Trimming took 0 bases from V and 7 from J, leaving 3 bases between them. The CDR3: CAISESREAFF. As DNA, the CDR3 is TGTGCCATCAGTGAGTCCCGTGAAGCTTTCTTT.

This chain links TRBV18 with TRBJ2-5; 7 bases line up with TRBD1. V shed 3 bases and J 4 bases; nucleotides not matched to a gene: 5. CDR3 size: 14 residues. Germline V gives CDR1 KGHSH, CDR2 LQKENI. CDR3 coding DNA: TGTGCCAGCTCACCCCGGGACAGAGGAGAGACCCAGTACTTC. It codes for CASSPRDRGETQYF. The whole variable domain, remainder taken from reference TRBV18 and TRBJ2-5, is NAGVMQNPRHLVRRRGQEARLRCSPMKGHSHVYWYRQLPEEGLKFMVYLQKENIIDESGMPKERFSAEFPKEGPSILRIQQVVRGDSAAYFCASSPRDRGETQYFGPGTRLLVL.

In its sample, this clone was seen once. The chain uses TRBV4-2 and TRBJ1-3; D uncertain. Trimming took 4 bases from V and 2 from J, leaving 9 bases between them. Germline CDR1 is LGHNA and CDR2 is YNFKEQ. The CDR3 totals 14 residues. The CDR3 sequence is CASSPTVAGNTIYF. CDR3 DNA sequence: TGTGCCAGCAGCCCAACTGTCGCTGGAAACACCATATATTTT.

The chain joins TRBV5-1 to TRBJ2-3; tentative D call: TRBD2 (5 bases). Trimming cost V 0 bases and J 4 bases, with 12 bases left between them. Per the germline V gene, CDR1 is SGHRS and CDR2 is YFSETQ. CDR3 length: 15 amino acids. The CDR3 coding sequence is TGCGCCAGCAGCTTGGTTGCGGGCCTATCAGATACGCAGTATTTT. Protein sequence: CASSLVAGLSDTQYF.

This sequence joins TRBV5-1 and TRBJ2-1, with 9 bases that match TRBD2. The V and J ends lost 4 bases and 7 bases, in that order; junction bases with no gene match: 15. The CDR3 is 17 residues long. Germline V gene lookup returns CDR1 SGHRS and CDR2 YFSETQ. In nucleotides, the CDR3 is TGCGCCAGCAGCGAAGGACCGGGGCGGGAGGGCGGGAATGAGCAGTTCTTC. Amino acid sequence: CASSEGPGREGGNEQFF.

CDR3 bases: TGTGCCAGCAGCTTAGCCCATCTTCAGGGTACAGATACGCAGTATTTT. Protein product: CASSLAHLQGTDTQYF. The chain employs TRBV11-2 and TRBJ2-3, with D perhaps TRBD1 (5 bases). The CDR3 is 16 residues long. V was shortened by 1 base and J by 3 bases, with 14 bases between the two germline ends. Germline-derived CDR1 and CDR2 are SGHAT and FQNNGV.

This clone has just one count. The chain employs TRBV18 and TRBJ2-1; D not resolved. Trimming removed 6 bases at V and 6 bases at J, with 9 bases between. CDR1 KGHSH and CDR2 LQKENI come from the germline V gene. The CDR3 sequence is 12 residues long. CDR3 residues: CASSPDSNEQFF. In DNA, the CDR3 is TGTGCCAGCTCGCCCGACTCCAATGAGCAGTTCTTC.

There are a few counts of this clone. This chain connects TRBV18 to TRBJ2-2; D is perhaps TRBD1 (6 bases). Trimming took 3 bases from V and 0 from J, leaving 11 bases between them. CDR1 is KGHSH, CDR2 LQKENI, per germline. This CDR3 comprises 16 residues. In DNA, the CDR3 is TGTGCCAGCTCACCGTCGACAGGCTCGAACACCGGGGAGCTGTTTTTT. The encoded protein is CASSPSTGSNTGELFF. The entire variable domain, with the rest obtained from reference TRBV18 and TRBJ2-2, is as follows: NAGVMQNPRHLVRRRGQEARLRCSPMKGHSHVYWYRQLPEEGLKFMVYLQKENIIDESGMPKERFSAEFPKEGPSILRIQQVVRGDSAAYFCASSPSTGSNTGELFFGEGSRLTVL.

The CDR3 nucleotides are TGTGCCAGCAGTACCGGAGACAGGGCTGGAAACACCATATATTTT. Translation: CASSTGDRAGNTIYF. The chain carries TRBV28 and TRBJ1-3; 7 positions agree with TRBD1. CDR1 and CDR2 (germline): MDHEN, SYDVKM. There are 15 residues in the CDR3. With V trimmed by 5 bases and J by 2 bases, 6 bases remained unmatched.

This clone was seen only once. This chain links TRBV2 with TRBJ2-2; TRBD2 might be the D (7 bases). V was trimmed by 11 bases and J by 2 bases, leaving 15 bases between them. Germline-derived CDR1 and CDR2 are SNHLY and FYNNEI. The CDR3 extends over 14 amino acids. CDR3 in DNA: TGTGCCGGGGGGGGGCCCCTTAACACCGGGGAGCTGTTTTTT. Protein product: CAGGGPLNTGELFF.

The rearrangement uses TRBV5-1 and TRBJ2-3; 7 bases map to TRBD1. Trimming cost V 4 bases and J 1 base; bases outside gene matches: 9. This CDR3 spans 16 amino acids. In germline, CDR1 is SGHRS, CDR2 YFSETQ. The CDR3 loop is CASSPTGQWGTDTQYF. CDR3 coding DNA: TGCGCCAGCAGCCCGACGGGACAGTGGGGCACAGATACGCAGTATTTT.

This clone was counted a few times. The V gene is TRBV7-9, the J gene TRBJ2-7; D gene unclear. Deletions cut 6 bases from V and 2 bases from J, with 8 bases between. The CDR3 is 12 residues long. Germline V gene data show CDR1 as SEHNR and CDR2 as FQNEAQ (reference sequence). CDR3 residues: CASRYLTYEQYF. CDR3 bases: TGTGCCAGCAGATATCTAACCTACGAGCAGTACTTC.

This chain joins TRBV30 and TRBJ1-4; TRBD1 might be the D (5 bases). There are 15 residues in the CDR3. V lost 0 bases and J lost 7, with 15 bases in between. The V gene's germline CDR1 is GTSNPN and CDR2 SVGIG (reference sequence). In DNA, the CDR3 is TGTGCCTGGAGTGTAGGAGCCTGGGGCGGTGAAAAACTGTTTTTT. Translated: CAWSVGAWGGEKLFF.

This chain links TRBV19 with TRBJ2-7; TRBD1 matches at 7 bases. J was trimmed by 2 bases and V by 5 bases; bases with no gene match: 3. CDR3 size: 13 residues. Germline CDR1 reads LNHDA; CDR2 reads SQIVND (reference sequence). This CDR3 reads CASSPQGTYEQYF. CDR3 nucleotide sequence: TGTGCCAGTAGTCCACAGGGGACCTACGAGCAGTACTTC.

This chain joins TRBV6-1 and TRBJ2-1, with 9 bases identical to TRBD1. This CDR3 is built from 16 residues. Trimming removed 2 bases from V and 7 bases from J; junction bases left unmatched: 9. Germline CDR1 reads MNHNS; CDR2 reads SASEGT. The CDR3 sequence is CASSEQQGAGWNEQFF. CDR3 bases: TGTGCCAGCAGTGAACAACAGGGGGCAGGTTGGAATGAGCAGTTCTTC.

The chain combines TRBV9 with TRBJ1-2; D call uncertain. Germline lookup yields CDR1 SGDLS and CDR2 YYNGEE. The CDR3 sequence is 14 residues long. V was pared by 3 bases and J by 5 bases, with 14 bases between. Here the CDR3 reads CASSEDSGGYGYTF. The CDR3 nucleotides read TGTGCCAGCAGCGAAGACTCCGGAGGTTATGGCTACACCTTC.

The chain recombines TRBV6-4 with TRBJ2-1; TRBD2 is a possible D gene (6 bases). CDR1 and CDR2 from the germline V gene are MRHNA and SNTAGT. V was trimmed by 4 bases and J by 10 bases, leaving 20 bases between them. The CDR3 has 15 amino acids. The CDR3 loop is CASSAQDYPLREQFF. CDR3 coding DNA: TGTGCCAGCAGTGCGCAGGACTACCCCCTTCGGGAGCAGTTCTTC.

This clone was seen more than once but under ten times. This chain links TRBV7-6 with TRBJ2-1; D uncertain. Per germline, CDR1 SGHVS and CDR2 FNYEAQ. This CDR3 spans 14 amino acids. Trimming left V 0 bases short and J 10 bases short, with 13 bases between. The CDR3 DNA follows: TGTGCCAGCAGCTTAGCGGGCCGTATGAAAGAGCAGTTCTTC. Its translation: CASSLAGRMKEQFF.